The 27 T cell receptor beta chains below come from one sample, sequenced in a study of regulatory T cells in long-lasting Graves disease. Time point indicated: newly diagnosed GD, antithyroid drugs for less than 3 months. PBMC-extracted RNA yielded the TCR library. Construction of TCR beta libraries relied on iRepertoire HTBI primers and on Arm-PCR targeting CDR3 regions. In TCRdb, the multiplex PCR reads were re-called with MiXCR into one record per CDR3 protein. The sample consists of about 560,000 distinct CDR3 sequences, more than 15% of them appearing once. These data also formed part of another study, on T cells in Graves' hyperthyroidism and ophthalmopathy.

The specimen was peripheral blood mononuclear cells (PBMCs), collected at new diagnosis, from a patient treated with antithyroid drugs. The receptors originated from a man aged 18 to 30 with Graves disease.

This CDR3 reads CASSSAGTGDHNEKLFF. The CDR3 nucleotides are TGTGCCAGCAGCTCAGCCGGGACAGGGGATCACAATGAAAAACTGTTTTTT. This rearrangement joins TRBV7-2 to TRBJ1-4; 10 nucleotides agree with TRBD1. Trimming at V came to 4 bases and at J to 5 bases, leaving 10 bases not matched to a gene. CDR1 is SGHTA, CDR2 FQGNSA, per germline. The CDR3 totals 17 residues. The full variable domain, rest sourced from reference TRBV7-2 and TRBJ1-4, is GAGVSQSPSNKVTEKGKDVELRCDPISGHTALYWYRQSLGQGLEFLIYFQGNSAPDKSGLPSDRFSAERTGGSVSTLTIQRTQQEDSAVYLCASSSAGTGDHNEKLFFGSGTQLSVL.

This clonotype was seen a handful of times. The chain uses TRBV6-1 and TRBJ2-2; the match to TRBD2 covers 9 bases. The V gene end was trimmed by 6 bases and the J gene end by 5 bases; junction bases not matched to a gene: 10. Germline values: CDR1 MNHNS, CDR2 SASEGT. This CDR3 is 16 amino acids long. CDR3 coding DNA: TGTGCCAGCAGCAACGACTCTAGCGGGAATACCGGGGAGCTGTTTTTT. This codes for CASSNDSSGNTGELFF.

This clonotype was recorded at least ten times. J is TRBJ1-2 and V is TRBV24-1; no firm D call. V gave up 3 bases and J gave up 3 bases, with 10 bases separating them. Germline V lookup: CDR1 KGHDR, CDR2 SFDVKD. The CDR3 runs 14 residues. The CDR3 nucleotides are TGTGCCACCAGTGATCGTCTAAGAGACTATGGCTACACCTTC. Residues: CATSDRLRDYGYTF.

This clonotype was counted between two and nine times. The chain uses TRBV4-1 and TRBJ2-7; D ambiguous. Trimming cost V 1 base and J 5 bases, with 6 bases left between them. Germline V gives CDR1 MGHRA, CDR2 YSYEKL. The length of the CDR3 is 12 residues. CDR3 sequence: CASSQVGNEQYF. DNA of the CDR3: TGCGCCAGCAGCCAAGTAGGGAACGAGCAGTACTTC.

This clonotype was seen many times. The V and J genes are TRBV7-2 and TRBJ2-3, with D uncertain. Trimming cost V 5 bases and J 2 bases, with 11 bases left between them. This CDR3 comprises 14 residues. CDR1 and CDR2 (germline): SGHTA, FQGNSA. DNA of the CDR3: TGTGCCAGCAGCCCAGCCCAACACACAGATACGCAGTATTTT. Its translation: CASSPAQHTDTQYF.

The CDR3 DNA reads TGCAGTGCTAGTGAAGGGGCCGCTAGCAATCAGCCCCAGCATTTT. It is translated as CSASEGAASNQPQHF. The rearrangement links TRBV20-1 to TRBJ1-5, with D maybe TRBD1 (5 bases). Germline CDR1 reads DFQATT; CDR2 reads SNEGSKA (reference sequence). This CDR3 has 15 residues. Between the trimmed V and J ends, which lost 3 bases and 0 bases, there was a span of 12 bases.

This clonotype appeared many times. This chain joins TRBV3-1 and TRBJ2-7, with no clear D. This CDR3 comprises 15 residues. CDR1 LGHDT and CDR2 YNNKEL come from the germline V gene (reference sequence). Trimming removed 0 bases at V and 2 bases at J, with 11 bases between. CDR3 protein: CASSQDRGYTYEQYF. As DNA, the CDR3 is TGTGCCAGCAGCCAAGATCGCGGATACACCTACGAGCAGTACTTC.

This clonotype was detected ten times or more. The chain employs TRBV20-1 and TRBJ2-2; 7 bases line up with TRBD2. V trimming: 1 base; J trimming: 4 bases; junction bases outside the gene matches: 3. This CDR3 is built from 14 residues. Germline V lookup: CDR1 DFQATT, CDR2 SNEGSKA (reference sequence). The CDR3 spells CSARAGGSTGELFF. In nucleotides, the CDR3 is TGCAGTGCTAGAGCGGGAGGTTCCACCGGGGAGCTGTTTTTT.

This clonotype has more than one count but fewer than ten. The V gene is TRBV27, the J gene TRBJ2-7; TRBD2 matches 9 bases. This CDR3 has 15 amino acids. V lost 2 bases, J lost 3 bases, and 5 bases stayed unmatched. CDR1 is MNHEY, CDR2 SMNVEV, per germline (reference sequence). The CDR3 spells CASSLRLAGNYEQYF. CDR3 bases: TGTGCCAGCAGTTTAAGGCTAGCGGGGAACTACGAGCAGTACTTC.

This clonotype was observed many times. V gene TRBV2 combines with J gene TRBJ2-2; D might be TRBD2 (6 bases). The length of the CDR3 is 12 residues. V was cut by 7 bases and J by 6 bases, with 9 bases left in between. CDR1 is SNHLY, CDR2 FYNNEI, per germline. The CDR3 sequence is CASKRLAGELFF. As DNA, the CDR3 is TGTGCCAGCAAACGACTAGCCGGGGAGCTGTTTTTT.

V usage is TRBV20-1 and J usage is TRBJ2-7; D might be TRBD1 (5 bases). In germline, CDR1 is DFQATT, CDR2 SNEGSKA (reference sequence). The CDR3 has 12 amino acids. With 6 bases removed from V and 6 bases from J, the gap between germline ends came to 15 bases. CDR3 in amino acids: CSARQTGFEQYF. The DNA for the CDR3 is TGCAGTGCCAGACAGACCGGGTTCGAGCAGTACTTC.

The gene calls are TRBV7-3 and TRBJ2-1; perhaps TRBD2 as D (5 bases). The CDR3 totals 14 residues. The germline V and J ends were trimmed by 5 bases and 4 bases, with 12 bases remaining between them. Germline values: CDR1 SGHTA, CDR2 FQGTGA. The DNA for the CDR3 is TGTGCCAGCAGCCAATCTCGGGGATACAATGAGCAGTTCTTC. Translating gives CASSQSRGYNEQFF.

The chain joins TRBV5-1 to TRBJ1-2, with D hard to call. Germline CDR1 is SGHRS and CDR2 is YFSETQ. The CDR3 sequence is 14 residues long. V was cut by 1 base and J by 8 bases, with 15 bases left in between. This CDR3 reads CASSLRSQETGYTF. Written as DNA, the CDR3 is TGCGCCAGCAGCTTGCGCTCTCAAGAAACCGGCTACACCTTC.

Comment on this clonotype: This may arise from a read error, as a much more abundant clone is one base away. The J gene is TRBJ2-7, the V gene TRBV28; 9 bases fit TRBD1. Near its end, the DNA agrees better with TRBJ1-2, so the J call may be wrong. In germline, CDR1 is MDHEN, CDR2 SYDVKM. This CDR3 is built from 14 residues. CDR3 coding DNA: TGTACCAGCAGTCTGGGTGGGACAGGGAATGGCTACACCTTC. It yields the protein CTSSLGGTGNGYTF.

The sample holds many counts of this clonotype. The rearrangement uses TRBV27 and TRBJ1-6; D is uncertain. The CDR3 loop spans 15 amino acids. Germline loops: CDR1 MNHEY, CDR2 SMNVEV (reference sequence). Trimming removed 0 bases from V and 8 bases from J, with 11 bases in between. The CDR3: CASSLSPGVDSPLHF. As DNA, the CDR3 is TGTGCCAGCAGTTTATCTCCGGGAGTGGATTCACCCCTCCACTTT.

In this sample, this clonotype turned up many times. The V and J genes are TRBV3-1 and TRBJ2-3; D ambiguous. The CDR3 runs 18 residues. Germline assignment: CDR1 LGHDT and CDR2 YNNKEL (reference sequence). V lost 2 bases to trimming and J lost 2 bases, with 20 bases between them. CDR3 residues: CASSQYWGAPPHTDTQYF. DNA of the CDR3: TGTGCCAGCAGCCAATATTGGGGTGCCCCCCCTCACACAGATACGCAGTATTTT.

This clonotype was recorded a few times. CDR3 bases: TGCAGTGCTAGGAAGGGGGCCCCGGATTCACCCCTCCACTTT. Protein product: CSARKGAPDSPLHF. The chain has TRBV20-1 and TRBJ1-6, with TRBD1 matching over 7 bases. The ends lost 3 bases at V and 8 bases at J; junction bases unmatched: 7. Looked up from germline, CDR1 is DFQATT and CDR2 is SNEGSKA (reference sequence). The CDR3 totals 14 residues.

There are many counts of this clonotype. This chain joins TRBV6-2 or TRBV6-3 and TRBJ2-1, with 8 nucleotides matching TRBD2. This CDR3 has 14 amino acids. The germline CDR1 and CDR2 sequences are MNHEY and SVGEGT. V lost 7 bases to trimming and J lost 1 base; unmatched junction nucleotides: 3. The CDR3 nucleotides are TGTGCCAGCACCGGACTAGCTTCCTACAATGAGCAGTTCTTC. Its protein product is CASTGLASYNEQFF.

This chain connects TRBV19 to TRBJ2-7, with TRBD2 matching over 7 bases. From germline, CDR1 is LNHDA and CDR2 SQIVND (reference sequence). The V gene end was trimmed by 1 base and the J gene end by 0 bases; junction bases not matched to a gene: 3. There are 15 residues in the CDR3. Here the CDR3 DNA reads TGTGCCAGTAGTATAGGGGGAGGGTCCTCCTACGAGCAGTACTTC. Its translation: CASSIGGGSSYEQYF.

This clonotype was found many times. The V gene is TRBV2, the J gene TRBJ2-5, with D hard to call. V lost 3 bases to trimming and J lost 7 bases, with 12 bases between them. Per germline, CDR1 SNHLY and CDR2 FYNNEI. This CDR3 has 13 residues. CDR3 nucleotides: TGTGCCAGCAGTGATAGTCGTGGTCTGACCCAGTACTTC. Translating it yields CASSDSRGLTQYF.

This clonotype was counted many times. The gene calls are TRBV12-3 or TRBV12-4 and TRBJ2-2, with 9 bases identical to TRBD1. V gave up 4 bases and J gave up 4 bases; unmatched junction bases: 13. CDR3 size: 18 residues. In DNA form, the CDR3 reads TGTGCCAGCAGTTGGTCACCTTACCGGGACAGGGCCACCGGGGAGCTGTTTTTT. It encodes CASSWSPYRDRATGELFF.

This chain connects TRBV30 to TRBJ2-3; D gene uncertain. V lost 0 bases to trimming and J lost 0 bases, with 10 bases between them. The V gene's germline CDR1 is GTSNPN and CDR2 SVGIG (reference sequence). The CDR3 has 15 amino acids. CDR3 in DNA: TGTGCCTGGAGTGTAGTACCACCTAGCACAGATACGCAGTATTTT. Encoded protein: CAWSVVPPSTDTQYF.

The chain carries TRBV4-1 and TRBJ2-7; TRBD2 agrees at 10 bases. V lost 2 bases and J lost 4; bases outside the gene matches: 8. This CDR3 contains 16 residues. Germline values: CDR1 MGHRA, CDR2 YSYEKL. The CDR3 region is CASSQQVAGGLYEQYF. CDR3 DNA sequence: TGCGCCAGCAGCCAACAGGTAGCGGGAGGACTATACGAGCAGTACTTC.

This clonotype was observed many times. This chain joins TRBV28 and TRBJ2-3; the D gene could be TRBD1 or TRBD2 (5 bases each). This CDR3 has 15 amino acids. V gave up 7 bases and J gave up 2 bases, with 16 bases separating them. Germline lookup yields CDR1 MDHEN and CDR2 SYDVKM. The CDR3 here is CASTLGAGTTDTQYF. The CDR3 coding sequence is TGTGCCAGCACCCTAGGGGCAGGGACCACAGATACGCAGTATTTT.

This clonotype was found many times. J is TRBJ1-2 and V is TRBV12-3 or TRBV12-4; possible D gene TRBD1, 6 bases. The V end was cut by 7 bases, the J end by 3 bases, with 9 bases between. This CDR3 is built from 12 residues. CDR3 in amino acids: CASTPGDYGYTF. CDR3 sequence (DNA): TGTGCCAGCACCCCAGGGGACTATGGCTACACCTTC.

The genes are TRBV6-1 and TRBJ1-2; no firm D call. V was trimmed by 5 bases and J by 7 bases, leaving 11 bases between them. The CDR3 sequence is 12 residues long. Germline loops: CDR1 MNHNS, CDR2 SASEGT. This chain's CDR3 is CASSTGGVGYTF. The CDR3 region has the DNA TGTGCCAGCAGTACCGGCGGTGTTGGCTACACCTTC.

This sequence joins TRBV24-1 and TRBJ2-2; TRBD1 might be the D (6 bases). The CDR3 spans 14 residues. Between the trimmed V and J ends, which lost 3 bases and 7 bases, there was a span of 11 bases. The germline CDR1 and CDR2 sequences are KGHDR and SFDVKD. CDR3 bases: TGTGCCACCAGTGATCACAGGGCCGGCGGGGAGCTGTTTTTT. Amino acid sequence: CATSDHRAGGELFF.